The entry below gives a single T cell receptor (beta chain) sequence along with its context. The sample is drawn from a study of blood T cell repertoires in COVID-19. With 4 bases removed from V and 3 bases from J, the gap between germline ends came to 9 bases. This CDR3 is 13 amino acids long. CDR1 is SGHTA and CDR2 is FQGNSA in the germline V gene. The assay was immunoSEQ multiplex PCR, and TCRdb's table has in-frame clones only and misses some. This sample has about 54,000 clones; roughly nine tenths occur once, and the top ten carry 8% to 9%. This sequence was found in a woman aged 40 to 50 with active COVID-19. The sample comprised peripheral blood. The chain is built from TRBV7-2 and TRBJ1-1; D is perhaps TRBD1 (5 bases). The CDR3 coding sequence is TGTGCCAGCAGCTCTACAGGTTACACTGAAGCTTTCTTT. Its protein product is CASSSTGYTEAFF.